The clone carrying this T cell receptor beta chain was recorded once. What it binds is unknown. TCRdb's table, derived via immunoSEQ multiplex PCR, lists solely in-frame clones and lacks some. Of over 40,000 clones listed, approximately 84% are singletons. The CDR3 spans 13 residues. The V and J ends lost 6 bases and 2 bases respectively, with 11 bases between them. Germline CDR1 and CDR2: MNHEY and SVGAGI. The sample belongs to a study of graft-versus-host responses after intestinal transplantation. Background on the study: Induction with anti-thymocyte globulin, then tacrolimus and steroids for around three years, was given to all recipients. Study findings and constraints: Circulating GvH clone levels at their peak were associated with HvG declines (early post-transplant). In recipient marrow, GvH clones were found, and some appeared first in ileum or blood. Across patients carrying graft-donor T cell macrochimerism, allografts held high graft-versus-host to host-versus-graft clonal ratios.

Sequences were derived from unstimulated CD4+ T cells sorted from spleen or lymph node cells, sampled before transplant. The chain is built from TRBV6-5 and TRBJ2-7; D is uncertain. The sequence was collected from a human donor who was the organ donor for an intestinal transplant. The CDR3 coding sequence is TGTGCCAGCAGCCCCGGACCTACCTACGAGCAGTACTTC. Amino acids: CASSPGPTYEQYF.